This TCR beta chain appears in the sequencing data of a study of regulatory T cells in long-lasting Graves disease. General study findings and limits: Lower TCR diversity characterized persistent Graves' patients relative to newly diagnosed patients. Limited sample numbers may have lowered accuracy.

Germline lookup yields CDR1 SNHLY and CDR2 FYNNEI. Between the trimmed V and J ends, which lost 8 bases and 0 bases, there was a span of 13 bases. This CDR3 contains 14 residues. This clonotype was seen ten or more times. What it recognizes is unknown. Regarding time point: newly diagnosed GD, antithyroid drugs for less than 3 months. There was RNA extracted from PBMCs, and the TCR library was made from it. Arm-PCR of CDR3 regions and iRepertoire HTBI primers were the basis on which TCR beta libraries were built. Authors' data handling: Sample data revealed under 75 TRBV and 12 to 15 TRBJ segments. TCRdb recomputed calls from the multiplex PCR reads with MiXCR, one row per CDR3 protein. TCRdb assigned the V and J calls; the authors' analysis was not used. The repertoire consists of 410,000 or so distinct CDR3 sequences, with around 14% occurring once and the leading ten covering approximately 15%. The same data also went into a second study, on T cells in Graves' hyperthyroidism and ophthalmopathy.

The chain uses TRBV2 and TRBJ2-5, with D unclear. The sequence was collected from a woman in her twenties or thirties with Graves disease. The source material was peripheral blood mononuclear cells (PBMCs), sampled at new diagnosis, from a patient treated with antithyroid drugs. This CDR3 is CASFSSGYQETQYF. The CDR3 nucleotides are TGTGCCAGCTTTAGCTCAGGTTACCAAGAGACCCAGTACTTC.